This paragraph covers one T cell receptor (beta chain) sequence. Its antigen is currently unknown. CDR3 length: 12 residues. Trimming took off 1 base at V and 15 bases at J, with 13 bases between the two ends. CDR1 and CDR2 from the germline V gene are SNHLY and FYNNEI. This entry belongs to a study of T-cell memory formation after mild COVID-19. Whole-study context: TCR clusters were largely donor specific. General study points: Among contracting clones, CD4+ were mainly CM/EM and CD8+ enriched in EMRA. Later expanders leaned CD4+, whereas clones that contracted between day 15 and 85 were balanced CD4/CD8. That cross-reactive memory joined was suggested by some responding clones appearing in pre-infection memory.

TCRdb itself ran the 5' RACE reads through MiXCR, one entry per CDR3 protein. The data hold a few hundred thousand distinct CDR3 sequences, with approximately 15% observed a single time. The sequence came from a man younger than 30 who had mild COVID-19 (a few samples of this study predate the infection). Cell type and time point are not known. Sequencing was done on a sample of PBMCs or a T cell subset sorted from them (not recorded which). The V call is TRBV2, the J call TRBJ2-1; D is possibly TRBD1 (6 bases). CDR3 bases: TGTGCCAGCAGTGAAGTAGGGGACACACCGTTCTTC. Its translation: CASSEVGDTPFF.